This T cell receptor beta chain was identified in a study of blood T cell repertoires in COVID-19 (dated by TCRdb to 2018 to 2020). With respect to the entire study: Collaborator samples came from the United States, Italy and Spain and covered acute and convalescent phases of COVID-19. Where available, HLA class I and class II types were obtained from metadata supplied by the sample provider rather than from assay-based typing. Sample metadata almost always included a de-identified subject ID, COVID-19 status, age in years and sex. The prospective study material was composed of cDNA or gDNA derived from T cells, B-cell-depleted T cells, or PBMCs. The samples were drawn from the first 160 participants of the ongoing ImmuneRACE study and from 1,254 subjects provided by 6 global collaborators. The repertoires were made available in a free public database intended to serve as a resource for research on the immune response to SARS-CoV-2. The dataset comprised deeply sampled blood TCRbeta repertoires from subjects exposed to, actively infected with, or recovered from COVID-19.

CDR3 length: 16 amino acids, cysteine to phenylalanine. Just the 48-base CDR3 DNA is kept, in frame starting at base 1. The junction shows trimming of 3 bases on V and 3 bases on J, plus 19 bases between the germline ends. CDR1 and CDR2 are read off the germline V gene as SGDLS and YYNGEE. General conclusions and limits of the study: The amount of clinical and demographic metadata varied by source and participant and was provided uncurated.

Note on this clone: Its antigen is not yet known. Nothing much larger sits one base from this clone, and base qualities are not available.

Samples from volunteer blood donors who had recovered from COVID-19 were contributed by a second Seattle source. Each collaborating institution followed its own protocols to collect whole blood in K2EDTA tubes. For TCRbeta analysis, collaborators shipped samples as frozen whole blood, isolated PBMCs, or DNA extracted from either of those sample types. TCRbeta CDR3 regions were amplified from genomic DNA by means of the immunoSEQ Assay, a bias-controlled multiplex PCR. On the study's bioinformatics: Nucleated cell counts per sample were estimated from amplification of reference gene primers within the assay. Sequence reads were collapsed and filtered to measure the absolute abundance of every unique TCRbeta CDR3 rearrangement. For each sample, productive Simpson clonality was calculated as the square root of Simpson's diversity index over productive rearrangements. The table comes from immuneACCESS by way of TCRdb, which keeps in-frame sequences with V and J called. Part of the clones is missing from these tables; in studies checked, under half for an unresolved V gene and the rest for unknown reasons. V and J calls and clone size are given by that table; D and trimming were obtained from the DNA. For this sample the table gives 250,000 to 300,000 clones, of which 80% to 90% were detected only once. The ten largest clonotypes hold roughly 1.6% of the sample.

Sequencing was performed on peripheral blood. Rearrangement joined TRBV9 to TRBJ2-7, with the D segment identity uncertain. This TCR was sampled from a woman aged 35 to 49 who had recovered from COVID-19. The CDR3 region: CASSAQAVPLGYEQYF. The DNA reads as follows: TGTGCCAGCAGCGCCCAAGCCGTCCCCCTTGGCTACGAGCAGTACTTC.